The 21 T cell receptor beta chains reported below all come from one sample, sequenced in a study of blood T cell repertoires in COVID-19. Repertoires were generated with immunoSEQ multiplex PCR, while TCRdb's copy carries only in-frame clones and drops some. The sample carries roughly 110,000 clones, approximately 90% recorded once. The sequenced material came from peripheral blood. The receptors originated from a woman in her 30s with acute or convalescent COVID-19.

V usage is TRBV24-1 and J usage is TRBJ2-1, with TRBD2 identical over 12 bases. Germline loops: CDR1 KGHDR, CDR2 SFDVKD. The CDR3 contains 20 residues. V lost 4 bases and J lost 0; bases outside the gene matches: 12. In DNA, the CDR3 is TGTGCCACCAGTGACCCCCCCACTAGCGGGGGGCCCAGCTCCTACAATGAGCAGTTCTTC. Amino acids: CATSDPPTSGGPSSYNEQFF.

This clone appeared once. The gene calls are TRBV9 and TRBJ2-2; maybe TRBD2 (5 bases). The germline V gene encodes CDR1 SGDLS and CDR2 YYNGEE. There are 14 residues in the CDR3. The V and J ends lost 6 bases and 6 bases respectively, with 15 bases between them. CDR3 in amino acids: CASTFASSSGELFF. The CDR3 DNA follows: TGTGCCAGCACGTTCGCTAGCTCTTCCGGGGAGCTGTTTTTT.

This chain connects TRBV7-2 to TRBJ1-4; D is unclear. Germline V gene sequence: CDR1 SGHTA, CDR2 FQGNSA. Trimming removed 3 bases from V and 0 bases from J, with 8 bases in between. The CDR3 contains 15 residues. The CDR3 DNA reads as TGTGCCAGCAGCTTTACGGGGACAACTAATGAAAAACTGTTTTTT. Translation gives CASSFTGTTNEKLFF.

The chain joins TRBV5-1 to TRBJ1-1; no clear D. The CDR3 runs 15 residues. Germline V CDR1 and CDR2: SGHRS, YFSETQ. Deletions cut 0 bases from V and 0 bases from J, with 9 bases between. DNA for the CDR3: TGCGCCAGCAGCTTGGATGGCAACATGAACACTGAAGCTTTCTTT. Translated: CASSLDGNMNTEAFF.

The rearrangement uses TRBV5-8 and TRBJ2-3; a possible D gene is TRBD2 (7 bases). Germline V CDR1 and CDR2: SGHTS, YDEGEE. Deletions cut 3 bases from V and 4 bases from J, with 15 bases between. The length of the CDR3 is 15 residues. The CDR3 sequence: CASSSGGEVADTQYF. For the CDR3, the DNA is TGTGCCAGCAGCTCGGGGGGCGAGGTGGCAGATACGCAGTATTTT.

The chain uses TRBV4-3 and TRBJ2-3, with D possibly matching TRBD2 (6 bases). CDR3 length equals 15 residues. CDR1 is LGHNA, CDR2 YSLEER, per germline. V lost 5 bases and J 5 bases, leaving 17 bases between the germline ends. The CDR3 loop reads CASSDDGRWGDTQYF. CDR3 bases: TGCGCCAGCAGCGACGACGGGAGATGGGGAGATACGCAGTATTTT.

The rearrangement links TRBV5-4 to TRBJ1-2, with D unresolved. The V end was cut by 0 bases, the J end by 4 bases, with 10 bases between. The CDR3 has 14 residues. The V gene's germline CDR1 is SGHNT and CDR2 YYREEE (reference sequence). CDR3 in amino acids: CASSLVGGSYGYTF. The CDR3 region has the DNA TGTGCCAGCAGCTTGGTAGGCGGATCCTATGGCTACACCTTC.

This sequence joins TRBV15 and TRBJ2-7; D is perhaps TRBD2 (5 bases). V lost 0 bases and J 2 bases, leaving 11 bases between the germline ends. Germline values: CDR1 LNHNV, CDR2 YYDKDF (reference sequence). The CDR3 runs 15 residues. The DNA for the CDR3 is TGTGCCACCAGCAGAGATCTAGCAGCTACCTACGAGCAGTACTTC. Encoded protein: CATSRDLAATYEQYF.

The V gene is TRBV3-1 (or the pseudogene TRBV3-2), the J gene TRBJ1-1; 7 bases agree with TRBD1. This CDR3 contains 11 residues. CDR1 and CDR2 (germline): LGHDT, YNNKEL (reference sequence). V was pared by 8 bases and J by 6 bases, with 3 bases of the junction left unmatched. The CDR3 sequence is CASRTGAEAFF. CDR3 DNA: TGTGCCAGCCGGACAGGAGCTGAAGCTTTCTTT.

The rearrangement uses TRBV4-1 and TRBJ2-7; 7 bases are shared with TRBD1. CDR1 is MGHRA and CDR2 is YSYEKL in the germline V gene. Trimming took 0 bases from V and 0 from J; bases not matched to a gene: 5. This CDR3 has 16 amino acids. CDR3 sequence (DNA): TGCGCCAGCAGCCAAGAGGGGCAGGGGGACTCCTACGAGCAGTACTTC. Translation gives CASSQEGQGDSYEQYF.

This sequence joins TRBV5-1 and TRBJ1-6; no definite D call. Deletions cut 7 bases from V and 6 bases from J, with 23 bases between. Germline CDR1 is SGHRS and CDR2 is YFSETQ. The CDR3 is 17 residues long. The CDR3 here is CASPLGEGGFGNSPLHF. The DNA for the CDR3 is TGCGCCAGCCCCCTCGGGGAGGGAGGGTTCGGTAATTCACCCCTCCACTTT.

The chain is built from TRBV6-7 and TRBJ1-5; D perhaps matches TRBD1 (6 bases). TRBV6-7 is reported as an ORF; its role is uncertain. CDR3 size: 12 residues. The V gene lost 7 bases and the J gene lost 5 bases, with 9 bases spanning the gap. The CDR3 DNA follows: TGTGCCAGCACCAGGGGCTATCAGCCCCAGCATTTT. This sequence encodes CASTRGYQPQHF.

V and J are TRBV7-9 and TRBJ1-6; 7 bases agree with TRBD1. The ends lost 5 bases at V and 7 bases at J; junction bases unmatched: 8. CDR1 is SEHNR and CDR2 is FQNEAQ in the germline V gene (reference sequence). This CDR3 is 15 amino acids long. The CDR3 loop reads CASSTPDRENSPLHF. DNA of the CDR3: TGTGCCAGCAGCACCCCCGACAGGGAGAATTCACCCCTCCACTTT.

The V call is TRBV7-3, the J call TRBJ1-1; D unresolved. There are 13 residues in the CDR3. Trimming removed 3 bases at V and 6 bases at J, with 11 bases between. Germline V gives CDR1 SGHTA, CDR2 FQGTGA. Here the CDR3 DNA reads TGTGCCAGCAGCTTGAGTTATGTGTCTGAAGCTTTCTTT. It yields the protein CASSLSYVSEAFF.

The chain uses TRBV5-1 and TRBJ1-1; D gene ambiguous. The germline V gene has CDR1 SGHRS and CDR2 YFSETQ. This CDR3 has 13 amino acids. The ends were cut back, 0 bases at V and 1 base at J, with 4 bases in the middle. CDR3 in DNA: TGCGCCAGCAGCTTGGACAGGAACACTGAAGCTTTCTTT. Translated, it gives CASSLDRNTEAFF.

V gene TRBV7-9 combines with J gene TRBJ2-5; 9 bases are shared with TRBD2. The CDR3 spans 16 residues. V was clipped by 5 bases and J by 3 bases; unmatched bases: 10. Germline-derived CDR1 and CDR2 are SEHNR and FQNEAQ (reference sequence). The CDR3 DNA reads TGTGCCAGCAGCCCCCCCCGGGCTAGCGGGGAAGAGACCCAGTACTTC. Protein sequence: CASSPPRASGEETQYF.

The chain uses TRBV12-3 or TRBV12-4 and TRBJ2-3; TRBD1 matches 7 bases. CDR3 length: 13 residues. Trimming removed 3 bases from V and 4 bases from J; junction bases left unmatched: 1. The CDR3 is CASSFQGADTQYF. In DNA, the CDR3 is TGTGCCAGCAGTTTTCAGGGGGCAGATACGCAGTATTTT.

This chain joins TRBV10-1 and TRBJ2-3; TRBD2 matches 7 bases. The CDR3 is 16 amino acids. Germline trimming cut 3 bases from V and 0 bases from J; bases unmatched to any gene: 6. In germline, CDR1 is WNHNN, CDR2 SYGVQD (reference sequence). CDR3 sequence reads: CASSDPLAASTDTQYF. CDR3 coding DNA: TGCGCCAGCAGTGACCCGCTAGCGGCTAGCACAGATACGCAGTATTTT.

The chain employs TRBV5-4 and TRBJ1-2, with TRBD1 matching 10 bases. The CDR3 contains 16 residues. J lost 7 bases, V lost 0 bases, and 9 bases had no gene match. Germline V gene lookup returns CDR1 SGHNT and CDR2 YYREEE (reference sequence). The CDR3 DNA sequence: TGTGCCAGCAGCTTGGCAGTTGGGACAGGGGATATTGGCTACACCTTC. Its translation is CASSLAVGTGDIGYTF.

V usage is TRBV7-2 and J usage is TRBJ1-1; D gene unclear. The germline V and J ends were trimmed by 1 base and 13 bases, with 10 bases remaining between them. The CDR3 spans 11 residues. Germline V gene sequence: CDR1 SGHTA, CDR2 FQGNSA. The DNA for the CDR3 is TGTGCCAGCAGCTTAGATTCGGCGGTTTTCTTT. Amino acids: CASSLDSAVFF.

The sample holds one count of this clone. The chain recombines TRBV6-7 with TRBJ1-2, with D possibly matching TRBD1 (6 bases). TRBV6-7 qualifies as an ORF whose function is uncertain. Between the trimmed V and J ends, which lost 7 bases and 5 bases, there was a span of 20 bases. The CDR3 has 15 residues. The DNA of the CDR3 is TGTGCCAGCACTAAATCACAGGGAAGGGGGTATGGCTACACCTTC. This sequence encodes CASTKSQGRGYGYTF.